The source of this T cell receptor beta chain is a study of T cells in Graves' hyperthyroidism and ophthalmopathy. Amplified TCR beta CDR3 regions derived from RNA transcripts. The HTBI primer set was used in a first-round RT-PCR of the TCR CDR3. TCRdb re-analysed the multiplex PCR reads in MiXCR, keeping a single row per CDR3 protein. Seen here are 530,000 or so distinct CDR3 sequences, around 24% observed once, and the top ten hold around 11%. In this sample, this clonotype turned up a few times. The CDR3 length is 15 residues. Trimming removed 5 bases from V and 6 bases from J, with 17 bases in between. Germline V lookup: CDR1 LNHNV, CDR2 YYDKDF (reference sequence).

The material sequenced was blood. The rearrangement links TRBV15 to TRBJ1-5, with D maybe TRBD1 (6 bases). The TCR originated in a woman under 40 with Graves' ophthalmopathy. CDR3 nucleotides: TGTGCCACCAGCGGCTACGGGGGGGCGGGTCAGCCCCAGCATTTT. This gives the protein CATSGYGGAGQPQHF.